A few counts support the clone carrying this TCR beta chain. Antigen specificity is unknown. Unique molecular identifiers featured in each of the TCR beta cDNA libraries. Each CDR3 protein gets one entry after TCRdb re-called the PCR reads with MiXCR. Counted here are about 430,000 distinct CDR3 sequences, approximately 38% occurring once; the ten biggest clones make up approximately 7.1%. V lost 3 bases and J lost 6, with 3 bases in between. The CDR3 covers 11 residues. Germline V lookup: CDR1 ENHRY, CDR2 SYGVKD. These data are taken from a study of post-analysis software for immune sequencing data. Study-level points and caveats: Patients had higher frequencies than controls of roughly 5 TRBV segments, including TRBV5-6, TRBV5-1 and TRBV20-1.

Sequencing input: blood. The receptor's source is a girl aged 2-9 years with multiple sclerosis. The rearrangement joins TRBV10-3 to TRBJ2-1; no reliable D call. CDR3 nucleotide sequence: TGTGCCATCAGTGACATCAATGAGCAGTTCTTC. Translation: CAISDINEQFF.